These 5 T cell receptor beta chains were sequenced from one sample in a study of control samples from healthy donors and cancer patients. Sequenced by immunoSEQ multiplex PCR; TCRdb stores in-frame clones only, minus some. The data show about 89,000 clones, roughly nine tenths seen once. The sequenced sample consisted of blood. Source of these receptors: a young man in good health.

This chain uses TRBV7-2 with TRBJ1-2; D is possibly TRBD1 (5 bases). CDR1 is SGHTA, CDR2 FQGNSA, per germline. Trimming cost V 3 bases and J 2 bases, with 13 bases left between them. This CDR3 contains 15 residues. The CDR3 nucleotides read TGTGCCAGCAGCTTCGGGACGGCACGCAACTATGGCTACACCTTC. This sequence encodes CASSFGTARNYGYTF.

The CDR3 nucleotides are TGCGCCAGCAGCCAACAGGGAGGGAACACTGAAGCTTTCTTT. This gives the protein CASSQQGGNTEAFF. The gene calls are TRBV10-2 and TRBJ1-1, with D possibly TRBD1 on 6 matching bases. Germline-derived CDR1 and CDR2 are WSHSY and SAAADI. V gave up 6 bases and J gave up 1 base, with 12 bases separating them. The CDR3 contains 14 residues.

The CDR3 nucleotides read TGTGCCAAAGAGCTAAGTTCTCGAGCCAAAAACATTCAGTACTTC. It is translated as CAKELSSRAKNIQYF. The chain recombines TRBV21-1 with TRBJ2-4; TRBD2 is the table's D call and was not checked against the DNA. TRBV21-1 is annotated as a pseudogene. The CDR3 has 15 residues.

This chain links TRBV2 with TRBJ1-1; D possibly corresponds to TRBD1 (6 bases). Trimming took off 5 bases at V and 5 bases at J, with 12 bases between the two ends. The CDR3 length is 13 residues. The germline V gene encodes CDR1 SNHLY and CDR2 FYNNEI. The DNA for the CDR3 is TGTGCCAGCAGTAGGAGGGGGAGGACTGAAGCTTTCTTT. This translates into CASSRRGRTEAFF. Together with reference TRBV2 and TRBJ1-1, the CDR3 gives the full variable domain: EPEVTQTPSHQVTQMGQEVILRCVPISNHLYFYWYRQILGQKVEFLVSFYNNEISEKSEIFDDQFSVERPDGSNFTLKIRSTKLEDSAMYFCASSRRGRTEAFFGQGTRLTVV.

The chain uses TRBV12-3 or TRBV12-4 and TRBJ1-2; the D is unclear. V lost 5 bases to trimming and J lost 3 bases, with 7 bases between them. This CDR3 is 12 amino acids long. The CDR3 nucleotides are TGTGCCAGCAGTATAAACTACTATGGCTACACCTTC. As protein: CASSINYYGYTF.